This T cell receptor beta chain was profiled in a study of CD8+CD57+ T cells in acquired aplastic anemia (dated by TCRdb to the late 2010s). For context, the study as a whole: Extracted DNA from sorted CD4+ and CD8+ cells averaged around 2.9 ug, ranging from roughly 0.17 to 27.4 ug. Healthy donor samples averaged roughly 9.9 million reads for CD4+ and roughly 11 million for CD8+ cells. What the authors observed across the whole study: Around 27 CD8+ CDR3 sequences were shared between patients and controls but appeared highly expressed in patients and within their immunodominant clones. CD8+ Simpson's diversity did not differ significantly between patients and healthy controls (P=0.060).

Profiling of TCR beta VDJ combinations and CDR3 sequences used genomic DNA as the template. An Illumina HiSeq 2000 was used for TCR repertoire sequencing. Regarding the original processing steps: TRBV/TRBJ rearrangement plots, CDR3 size and DJ length profiles, and Simpson's diversity index were used to evaluate the repertoires. The most abundant DNA sequence in the deep sequencing data was taken as the immunodominant clone. CDR3 amino acid sequences were screened for sharing across subjects and compared with published repertoires and the VDJdb database. TCRdb cleaned the public reads at Q25 with fastp, built clones with MiXCR and kept in-frame beta chains. Here each entry gathers all rows of one CDR3 protein and keeps the most common genes and DNA. The V and J calls were not made by the authors but by TCRdb's processing. Counted in this sample were approximately 130,000 distinct CDR3 sequences; about 40% of them appeared once. The leading ten clones occupy 8% to 9% of the sample.

In the study, sorted CD4+ and CD8+ blood T cells from patients with severe aplastic anemia and from healthy subjects underwent deep sequencing of TCR repertoires. Ficoll-Paque density gradient centrifugation was used to isolate peripheral blood mononuclear cells. Before DNA was extracted, CD4+ and CD8+ T cells were sorted using either FACS or magnetic beads. This clonotype was seen just once. Its antigen is not yet known. Within one base of it there is no much larger clone, and no base qualities were kept. A solitary read yields weak support. The germline V gene (reference sequence) provides CDR1 SGHKS and CDR2 YYEKEE. Its CDR3 holds 14 amino acids, cysteine through phenylalanine. Just the 42-base CDR3 DNA is kept, in frame starting at base 1. At the junction V is shortened by 2 bases and J by 3 bases, with 8 bases in between.

The rearrangement combines TRBV5-5 with TRBJ1-4; the D gene cannot be named for sure. The TCR originated in a human donor in good health, serving as a control. The sample taken for sequencing was sorted CD4+, CD8+, or CD8+CD57+ T cells (not recorded which) from PBMCs. The sequenced DNA: TGTGCCAGCAGCTTCCGGAGTTCTAATGAAAAACTGTTTTTT. Protein translation: CASSFRSSNEKLFF.